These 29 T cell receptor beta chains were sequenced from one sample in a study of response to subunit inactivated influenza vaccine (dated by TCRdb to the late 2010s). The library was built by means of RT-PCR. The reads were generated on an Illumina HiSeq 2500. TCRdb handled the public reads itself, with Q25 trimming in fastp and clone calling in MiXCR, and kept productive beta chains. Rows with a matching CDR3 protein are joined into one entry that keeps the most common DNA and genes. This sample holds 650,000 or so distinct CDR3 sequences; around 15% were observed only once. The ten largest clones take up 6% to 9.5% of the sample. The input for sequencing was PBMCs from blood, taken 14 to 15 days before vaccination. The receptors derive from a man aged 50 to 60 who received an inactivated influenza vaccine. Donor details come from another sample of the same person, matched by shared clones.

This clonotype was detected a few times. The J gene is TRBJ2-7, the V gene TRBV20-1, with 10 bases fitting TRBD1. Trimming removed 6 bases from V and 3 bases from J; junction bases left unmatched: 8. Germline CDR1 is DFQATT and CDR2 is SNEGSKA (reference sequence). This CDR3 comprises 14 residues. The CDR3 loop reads CSAPSGTGVYEQYF. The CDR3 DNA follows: TGCAGTGCACCGTCTGGGACAGGGGTCTACGAGCAGTACTTC.

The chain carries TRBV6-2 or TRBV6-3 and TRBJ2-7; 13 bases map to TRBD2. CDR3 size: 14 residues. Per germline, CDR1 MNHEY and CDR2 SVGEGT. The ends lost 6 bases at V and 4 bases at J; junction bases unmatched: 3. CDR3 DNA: TGTGCCAGCAGAGCGGGACTAGCGGGATACGAGCAGTACTTC. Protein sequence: CASRAGLAGYEQYF.

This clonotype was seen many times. The CDR3 DNA is TGTGCCAGCAGCTCCCCAGGAGGGGACACAATAAACTATGGCTACACCTTC. Its translation is CASSSPGGDTINYGYTF. The rearrangement links TRBV9 to TRBJ1-2, with a possible D match to TRBD1 (6 bases). The CDR3 has 17 residues. CDR1 is SGDLS, CDR2 YYNGEE, per germline. With 4 bases removed from V and 2 bases from J, the gap between germline ends came to 21 bases.

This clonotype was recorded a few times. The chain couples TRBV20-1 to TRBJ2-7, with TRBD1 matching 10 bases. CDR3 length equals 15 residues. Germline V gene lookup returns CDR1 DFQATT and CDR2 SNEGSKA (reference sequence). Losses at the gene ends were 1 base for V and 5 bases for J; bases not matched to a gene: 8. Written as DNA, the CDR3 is TGCAGTGCTAGAGGGGGGACAGGGGTAGTCCACGAGCAGTACTTC. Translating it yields CSARGGTGVVHEQYF.

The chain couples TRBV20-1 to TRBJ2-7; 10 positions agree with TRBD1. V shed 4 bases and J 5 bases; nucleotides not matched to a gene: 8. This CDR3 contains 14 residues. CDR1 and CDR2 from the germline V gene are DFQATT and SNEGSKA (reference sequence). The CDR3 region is CSATPRDRGHEQYF. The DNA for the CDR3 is TGCAGTGCTACTCCCCGGGACAGGGGCCACGAGCAGTACTTC.

The CDR3, as DNA: TGTGCCAGCAGCGCCCAACAGGTTCCTCTCTCCGAGCAGTACTTC. Protein sequence: CASSAQQVPLSEQYF. This chain connects TRBV9 to TRBJ2-7; D is perhaps TRBD1 (5 bases). With 3 bases removed from V and 6 bases from J, the gap between germline ends came to 19 bases. The length of the CDR3 is 15 residues. CDR1 and CDR2 (germline): SGDLS, YYNGEE. The entire variable domain, with the rest obtained from reference TRBV9 and TRBJ2-7, is as follows: DSGVTQTPKHLITATGQRVTLRCSPRSGDLSVYWYQQSLDQGLQFLIQYYNGEERAKGNILERFSAQQFPDLHSELNLSSLELGDSALYFCASSAQQVPLSEQYFGPGTRLTVT.

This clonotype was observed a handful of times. The CDR3 bases are TGTGCCAGCAGTTTACCTGCAGCGAACTACGAGCAGTACTTC. As protein: CASSLPAANYEQYF. The chain carries TRBV28 and TRBJ2-7, with D unclear. CDR1 and CDR2 from the germline V gene are MDHEN and SYDVKM. This CDR3 region has 14 residues. Trimming shortened V by 2 bases and J by 3 bases, and 11 bases separated the two germline ends.

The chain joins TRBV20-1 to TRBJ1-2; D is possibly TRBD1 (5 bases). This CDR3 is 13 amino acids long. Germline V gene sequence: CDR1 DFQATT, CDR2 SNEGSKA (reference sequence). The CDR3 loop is CSGREGPTYGYTF. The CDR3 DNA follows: TGCAGCGGTCGGGAGGGACCTACATATGGCTACACCTTC.

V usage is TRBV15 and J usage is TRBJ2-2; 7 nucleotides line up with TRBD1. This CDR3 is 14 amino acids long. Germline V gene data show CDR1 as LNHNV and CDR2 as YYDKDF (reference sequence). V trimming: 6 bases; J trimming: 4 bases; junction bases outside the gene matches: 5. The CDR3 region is CATRNRGRTGELFF. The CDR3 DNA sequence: TGTGCCACCAGAAACAGGGGTCGCACCGGGGAGCTGTTTTTT.

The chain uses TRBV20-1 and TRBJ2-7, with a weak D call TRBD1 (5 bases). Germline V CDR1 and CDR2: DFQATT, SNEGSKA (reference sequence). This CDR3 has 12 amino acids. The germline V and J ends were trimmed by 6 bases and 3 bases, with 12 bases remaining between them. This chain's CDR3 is CSATTVNYEQYF. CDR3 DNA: TGCAGTGCAACGACAGTGAACTACGAGCAGTACTTC.

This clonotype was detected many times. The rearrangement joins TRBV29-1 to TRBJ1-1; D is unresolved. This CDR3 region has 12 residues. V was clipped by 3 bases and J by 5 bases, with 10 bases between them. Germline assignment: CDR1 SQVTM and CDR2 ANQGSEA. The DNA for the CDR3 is TGCAGCGTTGATCGGGGTTGGACTGAAGCTTTCTTT. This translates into CSVDRGWTEAFF. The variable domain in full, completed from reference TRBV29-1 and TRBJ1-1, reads SAVISQKPSRDICQRGTSLTIQCQVDSQVTMMFWYRQQPGQSLTLIATANQGSEATYESGFVIDKFPISRPNLTFSTLTVSNMSPEDSSIYLCSVDRGWTEAFFGQGTRLTVV.

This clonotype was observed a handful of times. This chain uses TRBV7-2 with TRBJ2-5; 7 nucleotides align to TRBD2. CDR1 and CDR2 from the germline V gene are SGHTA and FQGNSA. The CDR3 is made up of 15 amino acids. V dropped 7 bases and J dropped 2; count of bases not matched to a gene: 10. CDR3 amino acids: CASNRFSGFQETQYF. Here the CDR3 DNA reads TGTGCCAGCAACCGGTTTAGCGGGTTTCAAGAGACCCAGTACTTC.

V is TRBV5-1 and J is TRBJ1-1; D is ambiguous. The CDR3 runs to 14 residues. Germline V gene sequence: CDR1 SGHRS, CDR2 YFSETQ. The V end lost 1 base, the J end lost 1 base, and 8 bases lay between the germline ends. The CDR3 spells CASSLLLGNTEAFF. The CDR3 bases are TGCGCCAGCAGCTTGCTACTGGGGAACACTGAAGCTTTCTTT.

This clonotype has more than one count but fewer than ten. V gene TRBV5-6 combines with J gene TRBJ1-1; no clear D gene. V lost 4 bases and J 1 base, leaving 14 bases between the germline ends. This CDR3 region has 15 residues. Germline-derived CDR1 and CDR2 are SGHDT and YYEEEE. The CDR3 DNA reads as TGTGCCAGCAGCGAAAAGGGCAGATCGAACACTGAAGCTTTCTTT. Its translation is CASSEKGRSNTEAFF.

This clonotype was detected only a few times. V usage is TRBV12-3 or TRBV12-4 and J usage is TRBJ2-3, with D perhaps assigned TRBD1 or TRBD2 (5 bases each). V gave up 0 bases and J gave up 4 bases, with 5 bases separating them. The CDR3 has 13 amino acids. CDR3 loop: CASSLAGPDTQYF. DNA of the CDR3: TGTGCCAGCAGTTTAGCGGGACCAGATACGCAGTATTTT.

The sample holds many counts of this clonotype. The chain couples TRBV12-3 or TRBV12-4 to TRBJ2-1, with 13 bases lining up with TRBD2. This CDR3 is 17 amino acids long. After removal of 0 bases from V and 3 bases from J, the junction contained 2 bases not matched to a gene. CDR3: CASSLARLAGGYNEQFF. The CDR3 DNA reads TGTGCCAGCAGTTTAGCGCGACTAGCGGGGGGCTACAATGAGCAGTTCTTC.

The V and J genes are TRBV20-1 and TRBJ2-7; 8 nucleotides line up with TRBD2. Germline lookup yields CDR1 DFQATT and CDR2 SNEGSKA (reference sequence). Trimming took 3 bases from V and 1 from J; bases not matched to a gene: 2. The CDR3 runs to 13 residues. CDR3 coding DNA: TGCAGTGCTAGCGGGAGGGATTCCTACGAGCAGTACTTC. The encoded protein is CSASGRDSYEQYF.

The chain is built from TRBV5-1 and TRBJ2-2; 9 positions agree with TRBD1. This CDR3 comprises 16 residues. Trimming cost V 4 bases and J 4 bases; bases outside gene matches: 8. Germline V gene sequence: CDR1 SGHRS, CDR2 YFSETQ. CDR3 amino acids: CASSPSGTGLTGELFF. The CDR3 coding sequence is TGCGCCAGCAGCCCATCCGGGACAGGGCTCACCGGGGAGCTGTTTTTT.

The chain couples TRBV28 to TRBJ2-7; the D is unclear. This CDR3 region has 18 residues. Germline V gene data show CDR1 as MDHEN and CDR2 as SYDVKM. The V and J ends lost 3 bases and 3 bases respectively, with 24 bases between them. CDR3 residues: CASSLLVYGSKEVYEQYF. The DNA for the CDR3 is TGTGCCAGCAGTTTGTTGGTTTATGGGTCCAAAGAGGTCTACGAGCAGTACTTC.

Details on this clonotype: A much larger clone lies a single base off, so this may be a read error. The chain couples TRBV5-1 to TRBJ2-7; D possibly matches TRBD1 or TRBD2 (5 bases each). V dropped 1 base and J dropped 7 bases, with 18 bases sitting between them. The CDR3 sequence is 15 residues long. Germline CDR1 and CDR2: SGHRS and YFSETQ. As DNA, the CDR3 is TGCGCCAGCAGCTTGCCCACAGGCCGTGGGGGAGAGCAGTACTTC. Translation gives CASSLPTGRGGEQYF.

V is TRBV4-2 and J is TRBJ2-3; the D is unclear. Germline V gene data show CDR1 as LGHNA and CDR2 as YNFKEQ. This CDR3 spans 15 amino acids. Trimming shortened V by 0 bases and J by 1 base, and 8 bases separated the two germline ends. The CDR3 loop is CASSQDTTRTDTQYF. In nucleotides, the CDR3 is TGTGCCAGCAGCCAAGATACGACGCGCACAGATACGCAGTATTTT.

The CDR3, as DNA: TGTGCCAGCAGCCGACAGGGGATTAACACCGGGGAGCTGTTTTTT. It yields the protein CASSRQGINTGELFF. The V call is TRBV5-5, the J call TRBJ2-2, with 8 bases aligning to TRBD1. The CDR3 runs 15 residues. V was clipped by 4 bases and J by 2 bases; unmatched bases: 4. Germline V gene sequence: CDR1 SGHKS, CDR2 YYEKEE (reference sequence).

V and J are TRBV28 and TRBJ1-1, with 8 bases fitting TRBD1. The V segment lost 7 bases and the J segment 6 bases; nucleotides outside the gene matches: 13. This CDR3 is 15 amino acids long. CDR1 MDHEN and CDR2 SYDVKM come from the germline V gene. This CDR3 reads CASIITGGGWAEAFF. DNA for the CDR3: TGTGCCAGCATAATAACAGGGGGAGGATGGGCTGAAGCTTTCTTT.

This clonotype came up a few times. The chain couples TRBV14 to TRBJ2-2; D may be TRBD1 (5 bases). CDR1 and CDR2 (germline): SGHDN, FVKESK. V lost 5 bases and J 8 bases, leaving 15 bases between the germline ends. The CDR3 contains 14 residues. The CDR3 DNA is TGTGCCAGCAGCGAGACAGCAAACAGAGGGGAGCTGTTTTTT. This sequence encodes CASSETANRGELFF.

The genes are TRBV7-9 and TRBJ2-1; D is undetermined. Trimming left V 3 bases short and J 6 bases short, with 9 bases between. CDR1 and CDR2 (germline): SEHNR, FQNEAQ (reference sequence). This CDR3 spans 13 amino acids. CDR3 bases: TGTGCCAGCAGCTTTGGATATAGCAATGAGCAGTTCTTC. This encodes CASSFGYSNEQFF.

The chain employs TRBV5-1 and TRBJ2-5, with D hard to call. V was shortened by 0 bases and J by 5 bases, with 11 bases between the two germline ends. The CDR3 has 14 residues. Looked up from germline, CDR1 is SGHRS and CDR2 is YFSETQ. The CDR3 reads CASSLVPELETQYF. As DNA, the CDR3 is TGCGCCAGCAGCTTGGTCCCTGAGTTGGAGACCCAGTACTTC.

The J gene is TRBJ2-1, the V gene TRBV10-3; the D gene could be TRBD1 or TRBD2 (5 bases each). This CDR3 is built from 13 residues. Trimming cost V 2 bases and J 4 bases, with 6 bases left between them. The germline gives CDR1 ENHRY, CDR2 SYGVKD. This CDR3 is CAISEGTYNEQFF. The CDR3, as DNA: TGTGCCATCAGTGAGGGGACGTACAATGAGCAGTTCTTC.

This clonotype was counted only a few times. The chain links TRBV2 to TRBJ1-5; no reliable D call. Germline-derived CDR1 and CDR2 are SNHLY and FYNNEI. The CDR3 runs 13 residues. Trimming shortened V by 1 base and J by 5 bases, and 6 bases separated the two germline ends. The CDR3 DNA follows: TGTGCCAGCAGTGAAGGCGGGTATCAGCCCCAGCATTTT. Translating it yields CASSEGGYQPQHF.

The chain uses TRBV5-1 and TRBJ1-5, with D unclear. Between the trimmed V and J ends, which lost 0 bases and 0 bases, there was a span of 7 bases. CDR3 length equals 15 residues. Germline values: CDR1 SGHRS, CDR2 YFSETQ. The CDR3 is CASSLDVNSNQPQHF. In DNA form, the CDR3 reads TGCGCCAGCAGCTTGGATGTTAATAGCAATCAGCCCCAGCATTTT.